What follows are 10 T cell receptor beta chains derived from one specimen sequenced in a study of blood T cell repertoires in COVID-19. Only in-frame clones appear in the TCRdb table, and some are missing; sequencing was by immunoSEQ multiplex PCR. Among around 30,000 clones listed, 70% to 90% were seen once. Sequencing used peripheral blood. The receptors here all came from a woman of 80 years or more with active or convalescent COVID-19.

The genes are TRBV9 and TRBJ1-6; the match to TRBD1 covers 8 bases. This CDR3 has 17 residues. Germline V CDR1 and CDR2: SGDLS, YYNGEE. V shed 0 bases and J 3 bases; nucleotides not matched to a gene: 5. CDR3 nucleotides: TGTGCCAGCAGCGTAGGGACAGGGCGTGGCTATAATTCACCCCTCCACTTT. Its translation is CASSVGTGRGYNSPLHF.

CDR3 nucleotides: TGTGCCACCGGGACTAGCGGGGGAGCCAAAAACATTCAGTACTTC. It is translated as CATGTSGGAKNIQYF. V and J are TRBV10-3 and TRBJ2-4, with TRBD2 identical over 14 bases. V dropped 10 bases and J dropped 0; count of bases not matched to a gene: 2. This CDR3 has 15 amino acids. Germline loops: CDR1 ENHRY, CDR2 SYGVKD.

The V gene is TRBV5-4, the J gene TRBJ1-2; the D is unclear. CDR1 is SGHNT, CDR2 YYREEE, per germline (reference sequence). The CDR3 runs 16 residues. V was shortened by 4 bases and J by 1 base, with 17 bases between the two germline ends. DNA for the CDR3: TGTGCCAGCAGCGGTGGAGGTCGGGCAAATAACTATGGCTACACCTTC. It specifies CASSGGGRANNYGYTF.

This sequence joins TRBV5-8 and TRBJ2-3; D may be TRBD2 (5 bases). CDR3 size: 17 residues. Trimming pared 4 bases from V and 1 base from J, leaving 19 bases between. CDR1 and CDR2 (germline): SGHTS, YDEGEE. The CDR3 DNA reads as TGTGCCAGCAGCCCTTTCCGAGACGCCGGGGGCACAGATACGCAGTATTTT. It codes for CASSPFRDAGGTDTQYF.

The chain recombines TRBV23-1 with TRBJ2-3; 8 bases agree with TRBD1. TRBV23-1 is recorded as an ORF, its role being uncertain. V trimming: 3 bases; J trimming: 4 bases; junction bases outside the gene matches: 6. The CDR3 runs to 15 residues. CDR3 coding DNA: TGCGCCAGCAGTCACCCTGGACAGGGTTCAGATACGCAGTATTTT. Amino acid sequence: CASSHPGQGSDTQYF.

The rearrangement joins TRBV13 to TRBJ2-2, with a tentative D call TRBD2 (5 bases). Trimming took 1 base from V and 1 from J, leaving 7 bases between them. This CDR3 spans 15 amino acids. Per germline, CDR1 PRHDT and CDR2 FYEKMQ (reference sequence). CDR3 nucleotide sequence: TGTGCCAGCAGCTTAGAGGCGGGGAACACCGGGGAGCTGTTTTTT. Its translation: CASSLEAGNTGELFF.

The CDR3 nucleotides read TGCGCCAGCAGCCAACATGGGGGGAGTAGTTACGAGCAGTACTTC. Encoded protein: CASSQHGGSSYEQYF. The chain links TRBV4-3 to TRBJ2-7; TRBD2 is a possible D gene (6 bases). V lost 2 bases and J lost 4, with 15 bases in between. Germline assignment: CDR1 LGHNA and CDR2 YSLEER. CDR3 size: 15 residues.

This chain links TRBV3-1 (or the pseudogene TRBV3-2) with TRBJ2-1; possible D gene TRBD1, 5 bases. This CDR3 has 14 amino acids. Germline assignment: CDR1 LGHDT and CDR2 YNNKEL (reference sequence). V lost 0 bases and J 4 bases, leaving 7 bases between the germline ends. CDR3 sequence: CASSQDRTYNEQFF. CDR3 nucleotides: TGTGCCAGCAGCCAAGATAGGACATACAATGAGCAGTTCTTC.

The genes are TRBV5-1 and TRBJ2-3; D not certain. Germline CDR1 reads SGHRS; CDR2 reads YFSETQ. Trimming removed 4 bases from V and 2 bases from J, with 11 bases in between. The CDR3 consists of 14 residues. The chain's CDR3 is CASSTAGYTDTQYF. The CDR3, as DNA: TGCGCCAGCAGCACAGCAGGATACACAGATACGCAGTATTTT.

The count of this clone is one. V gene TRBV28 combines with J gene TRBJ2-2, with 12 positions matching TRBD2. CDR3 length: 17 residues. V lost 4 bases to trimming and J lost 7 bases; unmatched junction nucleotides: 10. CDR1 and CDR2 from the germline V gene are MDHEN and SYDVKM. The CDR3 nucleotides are TGTGCCAGCAGTTCTAGCGGGAGGGCCCTCCCGGGCGGGGAGCTGTTTTTT. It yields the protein CASSSSGRALPGGELFF.